The 20 T cell receptor beta chains in this list originate from one sample, sequenced in a study of graft-versus-host responses after intestinal transplantation. Repertoires were generated with immunoSEQ multiplex PCR, while TCRdb's copy carries only in-frame clones and drops some. The table includes approximately 6,900 clones, around 23% detected once. Source: alloreactive CD4+ T cells from a mixed lymphocyte reaction culture, taken before transplantation. Regarding subset: CFSE-low proliferating T cells sorted from roughly 6-day pre-transplant mixed lymphocyte reaction (GvH or HvG direction). The source of these receptors is a human patient who was an organ donor for intestinal transplantation.

This clone occurred a few times. The genes are TRBV10-3 and TRBJ2-3; D may be TRBD2 (6 bases). This CDR3 has 15 residues. The germline V gene encodes CDR1 ENHRY and CDR2 SYGVKD. Trimming left V 11 bases short and J 1 base short, with 19 bases between. In DNA, the CDR3 is TGTGCCGTTTCCGTCCGGGGACTCGGCACAGATACGCAGTATTTT. Its protein is CAVSVRGLGTDTQYF.

This clone is deemed medium-sized. The V and J genes are TRBV19 and TRBJ2-3; 8 bases map to TRBD2. Trimming removed 3 bases from V and 1 base from J; junction bases left unmatched: 9. This CDR3 is built from 17 residues. Germline lookup yields CDR1 LNHDA and CDR2 SQIVND (reference sequence). The CDR3, as DNA: TGTGCCAGTAGTATTTGGGCGGGGGGCGTCGGCACAGATACGCAGTATTTT. Encoded protein: CASSIWAGGVGTDTQYF.

This chain connects TRBV5-5 to TRBJ2-7; D unclear. The CDR3 runs to 13 residues. V was pared by 4 bases and J by 5 bases, with 13 bases between. Germline V gene lookup returns CDR1 SGHKS and CDR2 YYEKEE (reference sequence). CDR3 bases: TGTGCCAGCAGCCAAGATTGGGTGGACGAGCAGTACTTC. Its protein product is CASSQDWVDEQYF.

This clone was detected only a few times. The V call is TRBV5-5, the J call TRBJ2-1, with D maybe TRBD2 (6 bases). Germline V lookup: CDR1 SGHKS, CDR2 YYEKEE (reference sequence). V gave up 1 base and J gave up 8 bases, with 13 bases separating them. There are 14 residues in the CDR3. The CDR3 spells CASSLFPGEHEQFF. The CDR3 DNA is TGTGCCAGCAGCTTGTTTCCGGGAGAGCATGAGCAGTTCTTC.

This clone appeared a few times. The V call is TRBV11-3, the J call TRBJ2-7; 7 bases are shared with TRBD2. Looked up from germline, CDR1 is SGHNT and CDR2 is YENEEA. With V trimmed by 4 bases and J by 9 bases, 6 bases remained unmatched. The CDR3 has 12 amino acids. The CDR3 loop is CASSSIVAGQYF. The CDR3 DNA follows: TGTGCCAGCAGCTCGATAGTAGCGGGGCAGTACTTC.

In this sample, this clone is medium-sized (0.01 to 0.1%). V usage is TRBV21-1 and J usage is TRBJ2-2; no DNA check was done on the table's D call, TRBD1. TRBV21-1 is recorded as a pseudogene. The CDR3 has 19 amino acids. For the CDR3, the DNA is TGTGCCAGCAGCAAAGGGGGCTGGACAGAGCAGATTGGGACCGGGGAGCTGTTTTTT. Its translation is CASSKGGWTEQIGTGELFF.

In this sample, this clone turned up a few times. J is TRBJ1-2 and V is TRBV5-6; D is unclear. Trimming cost V 0 bases and J 5 bases, with 11 bases left between them. The CDR3 has 14 amino acids. CDR1 is SGHDT, CDR2 YYEEEE, per germline. The CDR3 nucleotides read TGTGCCAGCAGCTTGGACGGCCGTGGATATGGCTACACCTTC. This codes for CASSLDGRGYGYTF.

V usage is TRBV7-8 and J usage is TRBJ2-1; 12 nucleotides line up with TRBD2. Germline CDR1 SGHVS, CDR2 FQNEAQ. The junction had 5 bases not matched to a gene; V was cut back by 5 bases and J by 6 bases. This CDR3 comprises 15 residues. Written as DNA, the CDR3 is TGTGCCAGCAGCCTGGGACTAGCGGGCACCAATGAGCAGTTCTTC. As protein: CASSLGLAGTNEQFF.

With regard to this clone: A far larger clone is only one base removed, so a read error is likely. This chain links TRBV5-1 with TRBJ2-7; D is possibly TRBD1 (6 bases). This CDR3 has 12 residues. The V gene lost 0 bases and the J gene lost 6 bases, with 7 bases spanning the gap. The germline V gene encodes CDR1 SGHRS and CDR2 YFSETQ. The chain's CDR3 is CASSLGRGEQYF. For the CDR3, the DNA is TGCGCCAGCAGCTTGGGCAGGGGCGAGCAGTACTTC.

The V and J genes are TRBV27 and TRBJ2-1; TRBD2 matches 11 bases. J was trimmed by 5 bases and V by 6 bases; bases with no gene match: 6. The CDR3 extends over 15 amino acids. Germline values: CDR1 MNHEY, CDR2 SMNVEV (reference sequence). The CDR3 sequence: CASRKSGLADNEQFF. The DNA for the CDR3 is TGTGCCAGCAGGAAATCGGGACTAGCGGACAATGAGCAGTTCTTC.

The CDR3 region is CASSYARQSYEQYF. DNA of the CDR3: TGTGCCAGCAGTTACGCCAGACAGTCCTACGAGCAGTACTTC. The chain joins TRBV6-6 to TRBJ2-7; D may be TRBD1 (5 bases). Trimming removed 2 bases from V and 1 base from J, with 9 bases in between. This CDR3 contains 14 residues. Germline V lookup: CDR1 MNHNY, CDR2 SVGAGI (reference sequence).

This chain joins TRBV9 and TRBJ2-3, with 13 bases identical to TRBD2. Trimming took 2 bases from V and 4 from J; bases not matched to a gene: 7. Germline V CDR1 and CDR2: SGDLS, YYNGEE. This CDR3 has 17 amino acids. CDR3 nucleotide sequence: TGTGCCAGCAGCGTCCCCCCCACTAGCGGGAGGGCAGATACGCAGTATTTT. Translation: CASSVPPTSGRADTQYF.

The chain combines TRBV6-5 with TRBJ1-1; tentatively, D is TRBD1 (5 bases). The V gene's germline CDR1 is MNHEY and CDR2 SVGAGI. This CDR3 spans 13 amino acids. Deletions cut 6 bases from V and 5 bases from J, with 13 bases between. The CDR3: CASSPGWGTEAFF. The DNA of the CDR3 is TGTGCCAGCAGCCCAGGGTGGGGGACTGAAGCTTTCTTT.

The rearrangement links TRBV5-8 to TRBJ2-7; no definite D call. Germline CDR1 reads SGHTS; CDR2 reads YDEGEE. V was shortened by 5 bases and J by 4 bases, with 16 bases between the two germline ends. CDR3 length: 14 residues. DNA of the CDR3: TGTGCCAGCAGTTACTCTGGGTTAGCTTACGAGCAGTACTTC. As protein: CASSYSGLAYEQYF.

This clone was picked up a small number of times. The chain has TRBV25-1 and TRBJ2-7; 9 bases align to TRBD2. Germline lookup yields CDR1 MGHDK and CDR2 SYGVNS. Trimming removed 5 bases from V and 3 bases from J; junction bases left unmatched: 2. There are 13 residues in the CDR3. Here the CDR3 reads CASSLAGIYEQYF. For the CDR3, the DNA is TGTGCCAGCAGTCTAGCGGGGATCTACGAGCAGTACTTC.

This clone rates as medium-sized. The rearrangement links TRBV5-5 to TRBJ2-7, with D uncertain. The CDR3 covers 15 residues. In germline, CDR1 is SGHKS, CDR2 YYEKEE (reference sequence). Trimming took off 4 bases at V and 2 bases at J, with 16 bases between the two ends. The CDR3 bases are TGTGCCAGCAGCCCCCAACATGGTCTGCCCTACGAGCAGTACTTC. Residues: CASSPQHGLPYEQYF. The whole variable domain, remainder taken from reference TRBV5-5 and TRBJ2-7, is DAGVTQSPTHLIKTRGQQVTLRCSPISGHKSVSWYQQVLGQGPQFIFQYYEKEERGRGNFPDRFSARQFPNYSSELNVNALLLGDSALYLCASSPQHGLPYEQYFGPGTRLTVT.

The chain is built from TRBV4-2 and TRBJ2-7; 11 nucleotides align to TRBD2. This CDR3 region has 16 residues. The germline V gene encodes CDR1 LGHNA and CDR2 YNFKEQ. V lost 0 bases, J lost 4 bases, and 5 bases stayed unmatched. This CDR3 reads CASSQDRASGRYEQYF. CDR3 sequence (DNA): TGTGCCAGCAGCCAAGATAGAGCTAGCGGGAGGTACGAGCAGTACTTC.

This clone was seen only a few times. This CDR3 is CASSSPGNTEAFF. CDR3 DNA: TGTGCCAGCAGCTCCCCAGGGAACACTGAAGCTTTCTTT. V usage is TRBV9 and J usage is TRBJ1-1; D call uncertain. The germline V and J ends were trimmed by 4 bases and 1 base, with 8 bases remaining between them. This CDR3 has 13 residues. CDR1 is SGDLS and CDR2 is YYNGEE in the germline V gene.

This clone was counted only a few times. The chain recombines TRBV16 with TRBJ2-7; D may match TRBD1 or TRBD2 (6 bases each). There are 18 residues in the CDR3. The V and J ends lost 0 bases and 2 bases respectively, with 20 bases between them. Looked up from germline, CDR1 is KGHSY and CDR2 is FQNENV. The CDR3 DNA is TGTGCCAGCAGCCAATCGGGGCCGGGGGCAAGGACGCCCTACGAGCAGTACTTC. This gives the protein CASSQSGPGARTPYEQYF.

This clone was seen a handful of times. DNA of the CDR3: TGTGCCAGCAGCTTGGGCGGGGTCCAAAACAATGAGCAGTTCTTC. Its translation: CASSLGGVQNNEQFF. The chain uses TRBV7-2 and TRBJ2-1; weak D call: TRBD2 (6 bases). V lost 3 bases to trimming and J lost 5 bases, with 14 bases between them. This CDR3 comprises 15 residues. Germline CDR1 SGHTA, CDR2 FQGNSA.